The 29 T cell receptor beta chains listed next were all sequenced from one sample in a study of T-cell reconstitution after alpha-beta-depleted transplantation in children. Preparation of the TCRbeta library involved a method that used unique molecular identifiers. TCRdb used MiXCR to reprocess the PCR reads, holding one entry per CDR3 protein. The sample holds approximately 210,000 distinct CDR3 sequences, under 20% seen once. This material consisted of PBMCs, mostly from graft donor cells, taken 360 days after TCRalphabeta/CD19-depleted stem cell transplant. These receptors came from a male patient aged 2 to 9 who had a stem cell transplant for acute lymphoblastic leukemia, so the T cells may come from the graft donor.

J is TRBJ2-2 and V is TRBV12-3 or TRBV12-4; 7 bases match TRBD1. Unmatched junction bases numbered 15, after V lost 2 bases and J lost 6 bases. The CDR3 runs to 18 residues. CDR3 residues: CASSLRDSFVKLAGELFF. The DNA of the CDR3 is TGTGCCAGCAGTTTACGGGACAGCTTTGTTAAACTCGCCGGGGAGCTGTTTTTT.

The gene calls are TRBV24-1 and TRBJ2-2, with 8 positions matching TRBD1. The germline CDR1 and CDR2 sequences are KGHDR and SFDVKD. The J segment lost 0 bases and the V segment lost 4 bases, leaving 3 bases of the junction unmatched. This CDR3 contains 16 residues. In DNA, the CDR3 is TGTGCCACCAGTGACAGGACAGGGACGAACACCGGGGAGCTGTTTTTT. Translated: CATSDRTGTNTGELFF.

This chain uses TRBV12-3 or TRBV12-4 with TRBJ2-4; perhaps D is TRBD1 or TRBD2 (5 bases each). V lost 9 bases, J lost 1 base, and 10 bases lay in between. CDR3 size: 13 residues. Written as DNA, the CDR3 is TGTGCCAGTCCGAGGGGTGCCAAAAACATTCAGTACTTC. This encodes CASPRGAKNIQYF.

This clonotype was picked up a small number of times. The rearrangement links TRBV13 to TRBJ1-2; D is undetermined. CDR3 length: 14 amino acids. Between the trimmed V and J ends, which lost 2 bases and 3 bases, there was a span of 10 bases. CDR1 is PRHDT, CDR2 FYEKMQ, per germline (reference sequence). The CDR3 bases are TGTGCCAGCAGCTTATTCGGGCGGGACTATGGCTACACCTTC. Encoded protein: CASSLFGRDYGYTF.

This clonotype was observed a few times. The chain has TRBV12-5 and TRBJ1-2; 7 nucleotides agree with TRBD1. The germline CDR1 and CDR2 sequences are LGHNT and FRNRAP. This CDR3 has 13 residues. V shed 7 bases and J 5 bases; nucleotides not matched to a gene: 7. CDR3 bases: TGTGCTAGTGTACAACAGGGGAAGTATGGCTACACCTTC. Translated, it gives CASVQQGKYGYTF.

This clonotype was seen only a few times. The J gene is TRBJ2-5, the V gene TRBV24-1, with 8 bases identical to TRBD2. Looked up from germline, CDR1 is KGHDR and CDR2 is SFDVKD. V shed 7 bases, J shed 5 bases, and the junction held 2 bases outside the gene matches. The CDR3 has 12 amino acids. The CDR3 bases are TGTGCCACCAGGGGACTAGGGGAGACCCAGTACTTC. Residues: CATRGLGETQYF.

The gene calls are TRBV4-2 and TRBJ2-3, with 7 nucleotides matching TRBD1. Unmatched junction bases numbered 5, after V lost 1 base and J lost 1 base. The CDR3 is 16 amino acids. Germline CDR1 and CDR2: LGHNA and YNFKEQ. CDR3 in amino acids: CASSQGAGTGTDTQYF. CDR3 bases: TGTGCCAGCAGCCAAGGGGCCGGGACAGGCACAGATACGCAGTATTTT.

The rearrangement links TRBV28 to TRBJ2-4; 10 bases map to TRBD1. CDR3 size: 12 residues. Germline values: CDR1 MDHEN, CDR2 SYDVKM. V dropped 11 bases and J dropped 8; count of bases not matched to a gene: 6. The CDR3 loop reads CAGGGQGDIQYF. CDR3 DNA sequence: TGTGCCGGGGGTGGACAGGGGGACATTCAGTACTTC.

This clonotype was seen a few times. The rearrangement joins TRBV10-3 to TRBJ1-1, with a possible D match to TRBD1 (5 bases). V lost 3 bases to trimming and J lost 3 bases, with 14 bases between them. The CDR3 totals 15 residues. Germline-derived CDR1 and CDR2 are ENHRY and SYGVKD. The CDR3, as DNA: TGTGCCATCAGTGATAAAAAGGGGAGTGACACTGAAGCTTTCTTT. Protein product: CAISDKKGSDTEAFF.

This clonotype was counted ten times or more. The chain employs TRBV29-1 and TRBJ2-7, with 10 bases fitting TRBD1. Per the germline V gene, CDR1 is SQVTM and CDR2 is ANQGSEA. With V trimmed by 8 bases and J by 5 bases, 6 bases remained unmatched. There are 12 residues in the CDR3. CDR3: CSYRDRGDEQYF. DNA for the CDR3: TGCAGCTACCGGGACAGGGGCGACGAGCAGTACTTC.

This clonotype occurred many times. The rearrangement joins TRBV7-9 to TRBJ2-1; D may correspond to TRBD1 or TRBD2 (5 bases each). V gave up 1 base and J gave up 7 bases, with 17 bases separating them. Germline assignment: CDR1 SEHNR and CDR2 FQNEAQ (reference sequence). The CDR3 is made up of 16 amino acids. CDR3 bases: TGTGCCAGCAGCTTAGATCTGGGGACCCTTGGGAATGAGCAGTTCTTC. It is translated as CASSLDLGTLGNEQFF.

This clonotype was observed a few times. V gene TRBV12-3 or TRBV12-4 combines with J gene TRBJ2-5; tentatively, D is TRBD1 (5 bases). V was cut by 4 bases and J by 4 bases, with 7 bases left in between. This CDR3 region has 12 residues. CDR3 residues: CASSYQGETQYF. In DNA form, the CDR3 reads TGTGCCAGCAGTTACCAGGGAGAGACCCAGTACTTC.

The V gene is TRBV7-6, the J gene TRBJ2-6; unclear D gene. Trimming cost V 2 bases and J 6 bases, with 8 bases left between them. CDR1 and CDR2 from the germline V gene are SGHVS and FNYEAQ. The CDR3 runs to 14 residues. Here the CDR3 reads CASSLTRSANVLTF. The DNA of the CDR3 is TGTGCCAGCAGCTTAACCAGGTCGGCCAACGTCCTGACTTTC.

For the CDR3, the DNA is TGTGCCAGCAGCTTAGGGTTAGGGGGCGATCAGCCCCAGCATTTT. Its protein is CASSLGLGGDQPQHF. V is TRBV11-2 and J is TRBJ1-5; the match to TRBD1 covers 7 bases. Germline V gene data show CDR1 as SGHAT and CDR2 as FQNNGV. CDR3 size: 15 residues. V was clipped by 1 base and J by 5 bases; unmatched bases: 5.

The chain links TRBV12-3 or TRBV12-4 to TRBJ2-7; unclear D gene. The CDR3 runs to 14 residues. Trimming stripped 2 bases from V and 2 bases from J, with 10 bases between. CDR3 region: CASSLISRTYEQYF. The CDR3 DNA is TGTGCCAGCAGTTTAATCTCTCGGACCTACGAGCAGTACTTC.

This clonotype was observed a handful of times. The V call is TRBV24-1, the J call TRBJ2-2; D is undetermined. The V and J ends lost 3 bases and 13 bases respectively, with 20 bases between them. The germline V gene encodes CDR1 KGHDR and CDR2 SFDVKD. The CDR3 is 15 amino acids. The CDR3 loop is CATSDNDTPHLALFF. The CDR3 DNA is TGTGCCACCAGTGATAACGATACACCACACCTGGCGCTGTTTTTT.

The CDR3: CASSLWGSSSGNTIYF. The CDR3 DNA sequence: TGTGCCAGCAGCTTATGGGGTTCATCCTCTGGAAACACCATATATTTT. The chain carries TRBV7-6 and TRBJ1-3, with D hard to call. V was pared by 2 bases and J by 0 bases, with 11 bases between. The V gene's germline CDR1 is SGHVS and CDR2 FNYEAQ. The CDR3 covers 16 residues.

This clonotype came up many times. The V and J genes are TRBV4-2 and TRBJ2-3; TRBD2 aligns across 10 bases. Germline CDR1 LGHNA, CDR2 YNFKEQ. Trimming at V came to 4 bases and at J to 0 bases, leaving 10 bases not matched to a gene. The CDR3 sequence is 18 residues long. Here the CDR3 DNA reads TGTGCCAGCAGCCCCAGTAGCGGGGGGCCGCCTAGCACAGATACGCAGTATTTT. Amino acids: CASSPSSGGPPSTDTQYF.

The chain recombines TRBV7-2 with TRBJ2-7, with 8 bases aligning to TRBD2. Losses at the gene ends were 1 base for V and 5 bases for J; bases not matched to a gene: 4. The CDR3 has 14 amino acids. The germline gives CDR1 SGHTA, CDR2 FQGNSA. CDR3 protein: CASSLEAGGNEQYF. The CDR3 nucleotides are TGTGCCAGCAGCTTAGAGGCGGGGGGAAACGAGCAGTACTTC.

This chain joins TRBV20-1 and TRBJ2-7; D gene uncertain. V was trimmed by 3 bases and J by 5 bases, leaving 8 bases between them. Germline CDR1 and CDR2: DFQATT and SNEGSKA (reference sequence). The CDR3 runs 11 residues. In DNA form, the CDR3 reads TGCAGTGCTAGGTGGGTCGACGAGCAGTACTTC. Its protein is CSARWVDEQYF.

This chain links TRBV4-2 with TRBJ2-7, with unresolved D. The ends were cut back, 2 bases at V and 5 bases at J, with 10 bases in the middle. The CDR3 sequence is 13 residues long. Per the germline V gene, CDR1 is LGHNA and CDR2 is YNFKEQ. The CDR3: CASSQKGWDEQYF. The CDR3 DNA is TGTGCCAGCAGCCAAAAGGGTTGGGACGAGCAGTACTTC.

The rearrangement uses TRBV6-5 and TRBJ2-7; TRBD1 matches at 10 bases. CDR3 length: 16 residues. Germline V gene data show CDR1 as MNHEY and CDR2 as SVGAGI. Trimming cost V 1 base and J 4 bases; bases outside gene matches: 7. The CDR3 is CASSYFRTGGFYEQYF. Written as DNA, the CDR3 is TGTGCCAGCAGTTACTTTCGGACAGGGGGATTTTACGAGCAGTACTTC.

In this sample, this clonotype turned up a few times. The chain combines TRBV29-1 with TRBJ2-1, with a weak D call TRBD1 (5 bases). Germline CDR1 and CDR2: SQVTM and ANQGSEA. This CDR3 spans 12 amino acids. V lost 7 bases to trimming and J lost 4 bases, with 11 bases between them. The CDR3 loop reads CSDGHGYNEQFF. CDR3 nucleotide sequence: TGCAGCGACGGACACGGTTACAATGAGCAGTTCTTC.

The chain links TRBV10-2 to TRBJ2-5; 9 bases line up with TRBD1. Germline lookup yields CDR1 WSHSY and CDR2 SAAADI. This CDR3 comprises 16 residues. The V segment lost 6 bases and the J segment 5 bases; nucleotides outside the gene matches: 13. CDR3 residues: CASSSSRDRELETQYF. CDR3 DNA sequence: TGCGCCAGCAGCAGTTCCCGGGACAGGGAACTTGAGACCCAGTACTTC.

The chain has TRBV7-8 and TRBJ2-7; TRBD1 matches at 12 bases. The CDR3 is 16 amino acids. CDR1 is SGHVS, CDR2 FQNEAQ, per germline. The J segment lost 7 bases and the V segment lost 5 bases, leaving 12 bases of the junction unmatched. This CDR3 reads CASSARRDRGPSEQYF. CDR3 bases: TGTGCCAGCAGCGCCCGTAGGGACAGGGGGCCGTCAGAGCAGTACTTC. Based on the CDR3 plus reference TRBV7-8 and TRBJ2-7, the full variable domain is GAGVSQSPRYKVAKRGQDVALRCDPISGHVSLFWYQQALGQGPEFLTYFQNEAQLDKSGLPSDRFFAERPEGSVSTLKIQRTQQEDSAVYLCASSARRDRGPSEQYFGPGTRLTVT.

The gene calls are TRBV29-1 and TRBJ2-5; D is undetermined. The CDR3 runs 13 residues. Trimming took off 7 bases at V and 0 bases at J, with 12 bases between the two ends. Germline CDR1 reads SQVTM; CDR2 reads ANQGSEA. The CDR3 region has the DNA TGCAGCGCCCAATTTAGGTACCAAGAGACCCAGTACTTC. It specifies CSAQFRYQETQYF.

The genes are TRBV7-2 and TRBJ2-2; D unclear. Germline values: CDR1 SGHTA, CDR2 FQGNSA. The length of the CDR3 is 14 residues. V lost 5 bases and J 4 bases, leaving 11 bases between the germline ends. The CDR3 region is CASSVFEATGELFF. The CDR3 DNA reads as TGTGCCAGCAGCGTTTTCGAGGCCACCGGGGAGCTGTTTTTT.

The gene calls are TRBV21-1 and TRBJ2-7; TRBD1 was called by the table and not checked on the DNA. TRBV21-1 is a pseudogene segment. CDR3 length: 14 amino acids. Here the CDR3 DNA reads TGTGCCAGCAGCCGGACAGGGTCCAACTACGAGCAGTACTTC. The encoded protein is CASSRTGSNYEQYF.

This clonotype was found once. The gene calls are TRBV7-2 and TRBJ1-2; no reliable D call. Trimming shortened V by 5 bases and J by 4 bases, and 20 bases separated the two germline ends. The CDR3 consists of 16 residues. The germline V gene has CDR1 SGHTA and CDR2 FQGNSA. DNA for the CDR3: TGTGCCAGCAGCAATCGTACTGGGGTAGCTCTCTATGGCTACACCTTC. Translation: CASSNRTGVALYGYTF.